The clone carrying this T cell receptor (beta chain) was recorded a few times. This specimen comes from a study of cytomegalovirus exposure and HLA in healthy donors. CDR1 and CDR2 from the germline V gene are GTSNPN and SVGIG (reference sequence). CDR3 length equals 18 residues. The ends lost 2 bases at V and 0 bases at J; junction bases unmatched: 10. PCR involved 60 Vbeta and 13 Jbeta primers. Data came from immunoSEQ multiplex PCR; TCRdb stores just in-frame clones and leaves some out. The table has over 150,000 clones, around 79% seen once. This TCR was recovered from a male donor in good health and CMV-seropositive. What was sequenced was PBMCs. The chain carries TRBV30 and TRBJ2-6; 7 bases are a match to TRBD1. This CDR3 reads CAWSQTRGWGSGANVLTF. The CDR3, as DNA: TGTGCCTGGAGTCAAACCAGGGGGTGGGGCTCTGGGGCCAACGTCCTGACTTTC.